The text below deals with one TCR beta chain. TCR beta VDJ and CDR3 were profiled, and genomic DNA was the template. TCRdb ran MiXCR on the reads and lists one entry per CDR3 protein. The sample contains roughly 500,000 distinct CDR3 sequences, about a third of which appear only once. The CDR3 extends over 16 amino acids. The V and J ends lost 3 bases and 12 bases, in that order; junction bases with no gene match: 14. Germline V gives CDR1 LNHDA, CDR2 SQIVND (reference sequence). The record originates from a study of CD8+CD57+ T cells in acquired aplastic anemia. Across the whole study: The DNA of sorted CD4+ and CD8+ cells averaged around 3 ug.

The sequenced patients had an expansion of CD8+CD57+ cells seen by flow cytometry. Patients uniformly had severe acquired aplastic anemia. This TCR was sampled from a human donor with aplastic anemia. Sequencing used sorted CD4+, CD8+, or CD8+CD57+ T cells (not recorded which) from PBMCs. The chain recombines TRBV19 with TRBJ1-6; 7 bases map to TRBD1. The chain's CDR3 is CASSISLLTGQKPLHF. DNA for the CDR3: TGTGCCAGTAGTATTTCGCTACTGACAGGGCAGAAACCCCTCCACTTT.